This TCR beta chain stems from a study of T cells in Graves' hyperthyroidism and ophthalmopathy. Whole-study context: Specimen type is peripheral blood, collected at initial diagnosis prior to any treatment.

Study-wide findings and caveats: A 13 V-J signature model discriminated ophthalmopathy versus stable hyperthyroidism.

Every diagnosis used clinical symptoms, serum thyroxine and TRAb, thyroid ultrasound and orbital computed tomography. RNA transcripts were the template for amplifying TCR beta CDR3 regions. A first-round RT-PCR of the TCR CDR3 used the HTBI primer set. In TCRdb, the multiplex PCR reads were re-called with MiXCR into one record per CDR3 protein. The table includes 250,000 or so distinct CDR3 sequences, around 15% detected once. This clonotype was picked up a small number of times. Its matching antigen is unknown. V was pared by 10 bases and J by 4 bases, with 13 bases between. Per the germline V gene, CDR1 is MNHNS and CDR2 is SASEGT. CDR3 length equals 12 residues.

This chain joins TRBV6-1 and TRBJ1-2, with D tentatively TRBD1 (5 bases). This TCR came from a woman aged 50 to 60 with Graves' hyperthyroidism that later progressed to Graves' ophthalmopathy. Sequenced input: blood. CDR3 sequence (DNA): TGTGCCACCGCGGGGGGAGGCTATGGCTACACCTTC. Residues: CATAGGGYGYTF.